The sequence of this T cell receptor beta chain was determined in a study of shared clonotypes between healthy human individuals. Data came from immunoSEQ multiplex PCR; TCRdb stores just in-frame clones and leaves some out. The top ten clones hold 0.85% to 1.3% of a sample with over 2 million clones, just under 95% of them seen once. This clone appeared a single time. Its antigen is still unknown. Cells designated naive CD8 were CD45RO-negative and were positively selected for CCR7, with terminally differentiated effector memory CD45RA+ cells excluded. Study-level results: Lower generation probabilities were found for non-shared clonotypes than for those shared by all four donors. Memory subsets generally showed smaller estimated richness than naive subsets did. The naive CD4 repertoires of several donors were compared, and 5% to 6.5% of clonotypes were shared.

V lost 5 bases and J lost 3; bases outside the gene matches: 6. Germline assignment: CDR1 SEHNR and CDR2 FQNEAQ (reference sequence). The CDR3 is 14 amino acids. Sequencing input: naive CD8+ T cells sorted from blood. The chain carries TRBV7-9 and TRBJ2-7; 8 nucleotides agree with TRBD2. The receptor comes from a man aged 18 to 29 in good health. The CDR3 DNA reads TGTGCCAGCAGCATCAGCGGGAGAGGCTACGAGCAGTACTTC. Translating it yields CASSISGRGYEQYF.